Below are 21 T cell receptor beta chains sequenced from a single sample in a study of cytomegalovirus exposure and HLA in healthy donors. PCR primers comprised 60 Vbeta and 13 Jbeta primers. The protocol was immunoSEQ multiplex PCR, while the TCRdb copy is restricted to in-frame clones and leaves out a portion. This sample has 150,000 to 200,000 clones; 80% to 85% occur once, and the top ten carry 1.6%. Source material: PBMCs. All receptors derive from a man aged 45-65 years in good health and CMV-seronegative.

This chain joins TRBV6-1 and TRBJ1-6; TRBD1 agrees at 10 bases. V lost 4 bases to trimming and J lost 7 bases; unmatched junction nucleotides: 4. The germline V gene has CDR1 MNHNS and CDR2 SASEGT. This CDR3 comprises 15 residues. The CDR3 reads CASSGDRGQNSPLHF. The CDR3 DNA is TGTGCCAGCAGTGGGGACAGGGGTCAGAATTCACCCCTCCACTTT.

The V call is TRBV27, the J call TRBJ2-7; weak D call: TRBD1 (5 bases). CDR1 MNHEY and CDR2 SMNVEV come from the germline V gene (reference sequence). The CDR3 is 15 amino acids. V was cut by 2 bases and J by 4 bases, with 15 bases left in between. Written as DNA, the CDR3 is TGTGCCAGCAGTTTAGTAGGGGTTTCTATTTACGAGCAGTACTTC. It translates to CASSLVGVSIYEQYF.

The chain recombines TRBV7-9 with TRBJ2-1; weak D call: TRBD1 (6 bases). CDR1 and CDR2 from the germline V gene are SEHNR and FQNEAQ (reference sequence). V lost 0 bases to trimming and J lost 5 bases, with 8 bases between them. The CDR3 is made up of 14 amino acids. CDR3: CASSLAGADNEQFF. CDR3 DNA: TGTGCCAGCAGCTTAGCGGGGGCGGACAATGAGCAGTTCTTC.

CDR3 residues: CASILRLAGVGDTQYF. CDR3 sequence (DNA): TGTGCCAGTATCCTCCGCCTAGCGGGAGTGGGAGATACGCAGTATTTT. The chain carries TRBV7-8 and TRBJ2-3; TRBD2 aligns across 10 bases. J was trimmed by 5 bases and V by 9 bases; bases with no gene match: 14. CDR1 is SGHVS, CDR2 FQNEAQ, per germline. The CDR3 covers 16 residues.

This sequence joins TRBV7-2 and TRBJ2-5; maybe TRBD1 (5 bases). V lost 1 base and J 4 bases, leaving 13 bases between the germline ends. Germline CDR1 SGHTA, CDR2 FQGNSA. The CDR3 has 15 amino acids. The CDR3 reads CASSLVLARGETQYF. The CDR3 nucleotides read TGTGCCAGCAGCTTAGTCTTGGCTAGGGGAGAGACCCAGTACTTC.

Concerning this clone itself: Mismatch with germline at one junction end may stem from a read error. The chain combines TRBV7-9 with TRBJ1-2; no clear D. CDR3 size: 13 residues. The germline V gene has CDR1 SEHNR and CDR2 FQNEAQ (reference sequence). Here the CDR3 DNA reads TGTTCCAGCAGCTCCCTTCCCCGAGAGGGCTACACCTTC. Its translation is CSSSSLPREGYTF.

This chain's CDR3 is CASSQFGLAGGQNTGELFF. The CDR3 bases are TGTGCCAGCAGCCAATTCGGACTAGCGGGAGGGCAGAACACCGGGGAGCTGTTTTTT. The rearrangement links TRBV7-3 to TRBJ2-2, with 15 bases that match TRBD2. Germline loops: CDR1 SGHTA, CDR2 FQGTGA. The CDR3 contains 19 residues. With 5 bases clipped from V and 1 base from J, the junction kept 8 bases outside the gene matches.

The chain has TRBV7-2 and TRBJ1-3; 7 bases are a match to TRBD1. V lost 10 bases to trimming and J lost 2 bases; unmatched junction nucleotides: 5. The CDR3 has 13 residues. Germline-derived CDR1 and CDR2 are SGHTA and FQGNSA. CDR3 nucleotide sequence: TGTGCCACCACTGACAGGGCTGGAAACACCATATATTTT. The encoded protein is CATTDRAGNTIYF.

The V gene is TRBV4-2, the J gene TRBJ2-5; TRBD2 agrees at 9 bases. J was trimmed by 4 bases and V by 0 bases; bases with no gene match: 12. The CDR3 sequence is 18 residues long. Per germline, CDR1 LGHNA and CDR2 YNFKEQ. The CDR3 loop reads CASSQDFGGSGSGETQYF. The CDR3 bases are TGTGCCAGCAGCCAAGATTTTGGTGGTAGCGGGAGCGGAGAGACCCAGTACTTC.

This clone has only a few counts. J is TRBJ1-4 and V is TRBV14; no firm D call. This CDR3 comprises 16 residues. V shed 3 bases and J shed 8 bases, with 19 bases lying between them. Germline loops: CDR1 SGHDN, CDR2 FVKESK. The CDR3 sequence is CASSHSRSGVEEKLFF. The DNA of the CDR3 is TGTGCCAGCAGCCACTCTAGGTCGGGTGTGGAGGAAAAACTGTTTTTT.

The chain is built from TRBV5-1 and TRBJ2-7; a possible D gene is TRBD1 (6 bases). The CDR3 loop spans 14 amino acids. CDR1 SGHRS and CDR2 YFSETQ come from the germline V gene. V lost 1 base and J 4 bases, leaving 12 bases between the germline ends. The CDR3 DNA reads TGCGCCAGCAGCTTGCAACAGGGCGGTTACGAGCAGTACTTC. This sequence encodes CASSLQQGGYEQYF.

This sequence joins TRBV11-2 and TRBJ2-7, with D unresolved. The CDR3 contains 13 residues. Germline lookup yields CDR1 SGHAT and CDR2 FQNNGV. The V end was cut by 2 bases, the J end by 5 bases, with 10 bases between. The CDR3 DNA follows: TGTGCCAGCAGCTTAACGCAGTACGACGAGCAGTACTTC. It is translated as CASSLTQYDEQYF.

This clone appeared once. The chain is built from TRBV19 and TRBJ2-3, with a tentative D call TRBD1 (5 bases). Germline V gene data show CDR1 as LNHDA and CDR2 as SQIVND (reference sequence). V lost 5 bases to trimming and J lost 4 bases, with 10 bases between them. The CDR3 contains 13 residues. CDR3 sequence: CASSGQGADTQYF. The DNA of the CDR3 is TGTGCCAGTAGTGGCCAGGGCGCAGATACGCAGTATTTT.

V and J are TRBV7-9 and TRBJ2-1, with 8 bases that match TRBD2. Germline CDR1 SEHNR, CDR2 FQNEAQ (reference sequence). The CDR3 is made up of 15 amino acids. The junction had 11 bases not matched to a gene; V was cut back by 5 bases and J by 8 bases. This CDR3 is CASSPTRRGDDEQFF. DNA for the CDR3: TGTGCCAGCAGCCCGACGAGGCGGGGGGACGATGAGCAGTTCTTC.

The rearrangement uses TRBV7-9 and TRBJ2-3; 9 bases are shared with TRBD2. The CDR3 loop spans 18 amino acids. With V trimmed by 4 bases and J by 5 bases, 16 bases remained unmatched. The germline CDR1 and CDR2 sequences are SEHNR and FQNEAQ (reference sequence). The CDR3 sequence is CASSSPLLAGGPEDTQYF. The CDR3 DNA reads as TGTGCCAGCAGCTCACCCCTCCTGGCGGGGGGGCCGGAAGATACGCAGTATTTT.

Remarks on this clone: This specimen includes other DNA sequences encoding the same CDR3. In DNA form, the CDR3 reads TGCAGCGTTGAAGCCCGACAGGGGGCCGGCGAGCAGTACTTC. Residues: CSVEARQGAGEQYF. The V gene is TRBV29-1, the J gene TRBJ2-7; TRBD1 matches 10 bases. The CDR3 sequence is 14 residues long. The germline V gene encodes CDR1 SQVTM and CDR2 ANQGSEA. V was pared by 1 base and J by 6 bases, with 6 bases of the junction left unmatched.

The CDR3: CASSLYGTGGGEQYF. In DNA form, the CDR3 reads TGTGCCAGCAGCTTGTACGGGACAGGGGGGGGCGAGCAGTACTTC. V gene TRBV5-4 combines with J gene TRBJ2-7; TRBD1 aligns across 11 bases. Germline V CDR1 and CDR2: SGHNT, YYREEE (reference sequence). The CDR3 loop spans 15 amino acids. J lost 6 bases, V lost 1 base, and 6 bases had no gene match.

Note on this clone: One end of the junction fails to match germline, which may point to a read error. The rearrangement uses TRBV11-2 and TRBJ2-1, with TRBD1 identical over 8 bases. CDR1 is SGHAT, CDR2 FQNNGV, per germline. CDR3 length: 13 residues. The CDR3, as DNA: TGTGCGAGCACCCGGCAGGGGGCAGGTGAGCAGTTCTTC. Encoded protein: CASTRQGAGEQFF.

The sample holds one count of this clone. The chain joins TRBV19 to TRBJ1-1; D might be TRBD1 (5 bases). Germline lookup yields CDR1 LNHDA and CDR2 SQIVND (reference sequence). This CDR3 region has 11 residues. Trimming cost V 7 bases and J 7 bases, with 10 bases left between them. The CDR3 coding sequence is TGTGCCAGTAAGATAGACAGTGAAGCTTTCTTT. It is translated as CASKIDSEAFF.

This clone has only one observation. The genes are TRBV5-1 and TRBJ2-1, with a possible D match to TRBD2 (6 bases). The CDR3 sequence is 17 residues long. V was trimmed by 1 base and J by 0 bases, leaving 14 bases between them. CDR1 is SGHRS and CDR2 is YFSETQ in the germline V gene. The CDR3 protein is CASSLNRLGLSYNEQFF. CDR3 coding DNA: TGCGCCAGCAGCTTGAACCGATTGGGACTCTCCTACAATGAGCAGTTCTTC.

The V gene is TRBV9, the J gene TRBJ2-3, with 10 positions matching TRBD2. Germline values: CDR1 SGDLS, CDR2 YYNGEE. The CDR3 consists of 17 residues. Losses at the gene ends were 3 bases for V and 1 base for J; bases not matched to a gene: 8. CDR3 amino acids: CASSANAGTSGTDTQYF. DNA for the CDR3: TGTGCCAGCAGCGCAAACGCCGGGACTAGCGGCACAGATACGCAGTATTTT.